Below are 31 T cell receptor beta chains sequenced from a single sample in a study of T cells in Graves' hyperthyroidism and ophthalmopathy. TCR beta CDR3 region amplification was performed from RNA transcripts. The TCR CDR3 was amplified in a first-round RT-PCR using the HTBI primer set. TCRdb reprocessed the multiplex PCR reads via MiXCR and lists one record per CDR3 protein. This sample has just under 750,000 distinct CDR3 sequences, with over 35% found just once. Sequencing was carried out using blood. The receptor source for this set is a woman aged 40 to 55 with Graves' hyperthyroidism.

V is TRBV2 and J is TRBJ2-7, with D perhaps given as TRBD1 or TRBD2 (6 bases each). This CDR3 has 13 amino acids. V was cut by 8 bases and J by 6 bases, with 17 bases left in between. Germline CDR1 SNHLY, CDR2 FYNNEI. The CDR3 DNA reads as TGTGCCAGCGCTCCGGGGGCCCCTGGCGAGCAGTACTTC. Translation gives CASAPGAPGEQYF. Full variable domain (rest looked up from reference TRBV2 and TRBJ2-7): EPEVTQTPSHQVTQMGQEVILRCVPISNHLYFYWYRQILGQKVEFLVSFYNNEISEKSEIFDDQFSVERPDGSNFTLKIRSTKLEDSAMYFCASAPGAPGEQYFGPGTRLTVT.

This clonotype has a count of ten or more. The chain is built from TRBV20-1 and TRBJ1-2; D remains unclear. The CDR3 has 11 amino acids. V lost 8 bases, J lost 2 bases, and 9 bases lay in between. CDR1 DFQATT and CDR2 SNEGSKA come from the germline V gene (reference sequence). CDR3 sequence reads: CSLTENYGYTF. The CDR3 DNA reads as TGCAGTTTGACCGAGAACTATGGCTACACCTTC.

As to this clonotype: This may be a read error, as it is one base from a much larger clone. This sequence joins TRBV7-6 and TRBJ2-5, with 11 bases fitting TRBD1. The CDR3 spans 17 residues. The V gene's germline CDR1 is SGHVS and CDR2 FNYEAQ. The CDR3 loop reads CASSRTGGTGYQETRYF. The CDR3 DNA follows: TGTGCCAGCAGCCGGACAGGGGGCACCGGGTACCAAGAGACCCGGTACTTC.

This chain connects TRBV7-2 to TRBJ1-5, with 8 bases aligning to TRBD1. The V and J ends lost 5 bases and 2 bases, in that order; junction bases with no gene match: 11. CDR1 and CDR2 from the germline V gene are SGHTA and FQGNSA. This CDR3 is built from 17 residues. This CDR3 is CASSVETGDSGNQPQHF. CDR3 sequence (DNA): TGTGCCAGCAGCGTAGAGACAGGGGATTCAGGCAATCAGCCCCAGCATTTT.

This clonotype has at least ten counts. This chain connects TRBV12-3 or TRBV12-4 to TRBJ1-5; TRBD1 is a possible D gene (5 bases). The CDR3 length is 15 residues. Between the trimmed V and J ends, which lost 6 bases and 2 bases, there was a span of 14 bases. The DNA of the CDR3 is TGTGCCAGCAGCCCTACTAGGGACGGCAATCAGCCCCAGCATTTT. It specifies CASSPTRDGNQPQHF.

This clonotype was seen at least ten times. V usage is TRBV29-1 and J usage is TRBJ1-2; perhaps TRBD1 as D (6 bases). The CDR3 length is 12 residues. Trimming removed 3 bases at V and 6 bases at J, with 11 bases between. The germline V gene has CDR1 SQVTM and CDR2 ANQGSEA. CDR3 sequence: CSVEGGADGYTF. CDR3 nucleotides: TGCAGCGTTGAGGGGGGGGCTGATGGCTACACCTTC.

V usage is TRBV20-1 and J usage is TRBJ2-5; D may be TRBD2 (6 bases). The V gene's germline CDR1 is DFQATT and CDR2 SNEGSKA (reference sequence). V lost 5 bases to trimming and J lost 2 bases, with 12 bases between them. This CDR3 is 13 amino acids long. The chain's CDR3 is CSALGGVQETQYF. The CDR3 DNA sequence: TGCAGTGCTCTCGGCGGGGTACAAGAGACCCAGTACTTC.

This clonotype was recorded a few times. This chain connects TRBV6-5 to TRBJ2-7, with 9 bases matching TRBD1. Germline-derived CDR1 and CDR2 are MNHEY and SVGAGI. After removal of 6 bases from V and 3 bases from J, the junction contained 12 bases not matched to a gene. The CDR3 contains 16 residues. CDR3 residues: CASSLTQGAPHYEQYF. CDR3 DNA sequence: TGTGCCAGCAGCCTTACACAGGGGGCCCCCCACTACGAGCAGTACTTC.

This clonotype was seen many times. The rearrangement links TRBV7-2 to TRBJ1-4, with D unresolved. Germline V gene lookup returns CDR1 SGHTA and CDR2 FQGNSA. The V and J ends lost 1 base and 3 bases respectively, with 3 bases between them. This CDR3 region has 13 residues. The CDR3 protein is CASSLGSNEKLFF. The CDR3 region has the DNA TGTGCCAGCAGCTTAGGCTCTAATGAAAAACTGTTTTTT.

This clonotype was observed many times. At one of its ends the junction is not consistent with the germline gene, which may arise from a read error. Here the CDR3 reads CASSLDHGYTF. The CDR3 DNA reads as TGCGCCAGCAGCTTGGATCATGGCTACACCTTC. The genes are TRBV28 and TRBJ1-2; no clear D. In germline, CDR1 is MDHEN, CDR2 SYDVKM. The length of the CDR3 is 11 residues.

Regarding this clonotype: This may be a read error: a much more frequent sequence differs by one nucleotide. This chain links TRBV2 with TRBJ2-5; 9 bases are a match to TRBD2. In germline, CDR1 is SNHLY, CDR2 FYNNEI. The CDR3 covers 14 residues. The junction had 5 bases not matched to a gene; V was cut back by 4 bases and J by 5 bases. CDR3 in DNA: TGTGCCAGCAGTGTAAGCGGGGGGAATGAGACCCAGTACTTC. This encodes CASSVSGGNETQYF.

At least ten counts were recorded for this clonotype. The chain joins TRBV12-3 or TRBV12-4 to TRBJ1-1; a possible D gene is TRBD1 (5 bases). The V end was cut by 3 bases, the J end by 1 base, with 9 bases between. The CDR3 is 14 residues long. CDR3 sequence reads: CASSFRQSNTEAFF. In DNA, the CDR3 is TGTGCCAGCAGTTTCCGACAGTCGAACACTGAAGCTTTCTTT.

This chain connects TRBV7-9 to TRBJ1-1; 7 nucleotides align to TRBD1. The germline V gene has CDR1 SEHNR and CDR2 FQNEAQ (reference sequence). Unmatched junction bases numbered 14, after V lost 5 bases and J lost 8 bases. The CDR3 extends over 15 amino acids. This CDR3 reads CASSPGRTGDQEAFF. The CDR3, as DNA: TGTGCCAGCAGCCCGGGCCGCACAGGGGACCAAGAAGCTTTCTTT. Combining the CDR3 with reference TRBV7-9 and TRBJ1-1 gives the whole variable domain DTGVSQNPRHKITKRGQNVTFRCDPISEHNRLYWYRQTLGQGPEFLTYFQNEAQLEKSRLLSDRFSAERPKGSFSTLEIQRTEQGDSAMYLCASSPGRTGDQEAFFGQGTRLTVV.

In this sample, this clonotype turned up many times. The rearrangement uses TRBV20-1 and TRBJ1-2, with 10 positions matching TRBD1. After removal of 2 bases from V and 4 bases from J, the junction contained 7 bases not matched to a gene. This CDR3 has 15 amino acids. The V gene's germline CDR1 is DFQATT and CDR2 SNEGSKA (reference sequence). The CDR3 DNA follows: TGCAGTGCTAGACGACAGGGGGCGCGAGGCTATGGCTACACCTTC. Protein sequence: CSARRQGARGYGYTF.

On this clonotype itself: This may come from a read error, since a much larger clone is one base off. Given the absence of the conserved phenylalanine or tryptophan at the CDR3 end, a read error is likely. The chain links TRBV6-1 to TRBJ2-7, with 7 bases that match TRBD1. The junction had 11 bases not matched to a gene; V was cut back by 6 bases and J by 0 bases. This CDR3 is 16 amino acids long. CDR1 is MNHNS and CDR2 is SASEGT in the germline V gene. The CDR3 loop is CASRVTRDSDSYEQYL. DNA for the CDR3: TGTGCCAGCAGGGTCACCCGGGACAGTGACTCCTACGAGCAGTACCTC.

This clonotype has a count of ten or more. V and J are TRBV7-8 and TRBJ1-6, with D perhaps TRBD1 (5 bases). Germline V CDR1 and CDR2: SGHVS, FQNEAQ. V shed 1 base and J shed 10 bases, with 17 bases lying between them. The CDR3 is 16 amino acids. CDR3 nucleotides: TGTGCCAGCAGCTTAGTTCTCCGTCTCGGGGGATCACCCCTCCACTTT. Residues: CASSLVLRLGGSPLHF.

This clonotype has ten or more counts. The J gene is TRBJ2-5, the V gene TRBV10-1, with 7 bases matching TRBD1. This CDR3 has 13 amino acids. Trimming cost V 4 bases and J 3 bases; bases outside gene matches: 2. Germline-derived CDR1 and CDR2 are WNHNN and SYGVQD (reference sequence). CDR3 region: CASSADREETQYF. CDR3 nucleotide sequence: TGCGCCAGCAGTGCCGACAGGGAAGAGACCCAGTACTTC.

The chain links TRBV2 to TRBJ2-2; D remains unclear. Per the germline V gene, CDR1 is SNHLY and CDR2 is FYNNEI. The V gene lost 5 bases and the J gene lost 4 bases, with 17 bases spanning the gap. CDR3 length equals 16 residues. The DNA of the CDR3 is TGTGCCAGCAGTTTAGGGTCCGGCCTGAGCACCGGGGAGCTGTTTTTT. It specifies CASSLGSGLSTGELFF. Combining the CDR3 with reference TRBV2 and TRBJ2-2 gives the whole variable domain EPEVTQTPSHQVTQMGQEVILRCVPISNHLYFYWYRQILGQKVEFLVSFYNNEISEKSEIFDDQFSVERPDGSNFTLKIRSTKLEDSAMYFCASSLGSGLSTGELFFGEGSRLTVL.

This clonotype was seen a few times. CDR3 in DNA: TGTGCCAGCAGATTGCAGGCGTCAGGGGGATCCGAGCAGTACTTC. Translating gives CASRLQASGGSEQYF. The chain couples TRBV6-5 to TRBJ2-7; TRBD1 aligns across 7 bases. The CDR3 loop spans 15 amino acids. Germline V gene data show CDR1 as MNHEY and CDR2 as SVGAGI. With V trimmed by 6 bases and J by 6 bases, 14 bases remained unmatched.

This chain joins TRBV6-5 and TRBJ1-1; D gene uncertain. This CDR3 has 14 amino acids. Germline-derived CDR1 and CDR2 are MNHEY and SVGAGI. V was pared by 0 bases and J by 5 bases, with 10 bases between. The DNA for the CDR3 is TGTGCCAGCAGTTACTCATCTAGAGAAACTGAAGCTTTCTTT. This sequence encodes CASSYSSRETEAFF.

CDR3 in amino acids: CAGTGQTTQGQFF. As DNA, the CDR3 is TGTGCCGGGACCGGACAGACCACCCAGGGGCAGTTCTTC. The chain has TRBV2 and TRBJ2-1; weak D call: TRBD1 (6 bases). The CDR3 runs 13 residues. Germline CDR1 reads SNHLY; CDR2 reads FYNNEI. The V end was cut by 11 bases, the J end by 12 bases, with 23 bases between.

This chain links TRBV2 with TRBJ1-5; D is undetermined. Germline values: CDR1 SNHLY, CDR2 FYNNEI. CDR3 length: 18 amino acids. With 6 bases removed from V and 2 bases from J, the gap between germline ends came to 23 bases. For the CDR3, the DNA is TGTGCCAGCAGCCAAGATTTGGTGTTAAATGGCGGCAATCAGCCCCAGCATTTT. Residues: CASSQDLVLNGGNQPQHF.

This chain uses TRBV7-3 with TRBJ2-5; no clear D gene. In germline, CDR1 is SGHTA, CDR2 FQGTGA. Trimming took 5 bases from V and 9 from J, leaving 16 bases between them. The CDR3 is 13 residues long. CDR3 nucleotides: TGTGCCAGCAGCCAGGACGGTTTCCAGCCCCAGTACTTC. The encoded protein is CASSQDGFQPQYF.

This clonotype was recorded at least ten times. The chain joins TRBV20-1 to TRBJ2-5; 9 nucleotides match TRBD2. Germline V gene sequence: CDR1 DFQATT, CDR2 SNEGSKA (reference sequence). V dropped 3 bases and J dropped 5; count of bases not matched to a gene: 7. The CDR3 is 14 amino acids. The CDR3 sequence is CSASERGVLETQYF. CDR3 DNA: TGCAGTGCTAGCGAGCGGGGGGTGCTCGAGACCCAGTACTTC.

This clonotype was detected only a few times. The rearrangement joins TRBV7-9 to TRBJ1-2, with D perhaps TRBD1 (5 bases). The CDR3 runs to 18 residues. Trimming took 7 bases from V and 4 from J, leaving 28 bases between them. The V gene's germline CDR1 is SEHNR and CDR2 FQNEAQ (reference sequence). As DNA, the CDR3 is TGTGCCAGCACTGATTCCGGGACCCACACTGGTAAATTCTATGGCTACACCTTC. It is translated as CASTDSGTHTGKFYGYTF.

The chain recombines TRBV2 with TRBJ1-5; 8 bases are shared with TRBD1. J was trimmed by 6 bases and V by 6 bases; bases with no gene match: 7. Germline V gives CDR1 SNHLY, CDR2 FYNNEI. The CDR3 totals 14 residues. For the CDR3, the DNA is TGTGCCAGCAGCGCCAGGACAGGGCCTCAGCCCCAGCATTTT. Translation: CASSARTGPQPQHF.

V gene TRBV10-3 combines with J gene TRBJ2-3; possibly TRBD1 for D (7 bases). The CDR3 totals 13 residues. Trimming stripped 8 bases from V and 8 bases from J, with 17 bases between. Germline values: CDR1 ENHRY, CDR2 SYGVKD. The CDR3 DNA reads TGTGCCATCGGTTTGGGGCAGGGGGGTACGCAGTATTTT. This codes for CAIGLGQGGTQYF.

This clonotype was seen at least ten times. The chain is built from TRBV7-8 and TRBJ1-4, with 7 nucleotides matching TRBD1. The CDR3 sequence is 17 residues long. V shed 5 bases and J 6 bases; nucleotides not matched to a gene: 15. Germline-derived CDR1 and CDR2 are SGHVS and FQNEAQ. The CDR3 spells CASSAHLPGGHHEKLFF. Here the CDR3 DNA reads TGTGCCAGCAGCGCCCACCTACCAGGGGGGCATCATGAAAAACTGTTTTTT.

The gene calls are TRBV7-2 and TRBJ1-2; possibly TRBD1 for D (6 bases). This CDR3 is 14 amino acids long. V lost 6 bases and J 4 bases, leaving 15 bases between the germline ends. Germline V gene sequence: CDR1 SGHTA, CDR2 FQGNSA. The CDR3 is CASSQEGGIYGYTF. CDR3 in DNA: TGTGCCAGCAGTCAAGAAGGGGGGATCTATGGCTACACCTTC.

V gene TRBV24-1 combines with J gene TRBJ2-5; 8 bases fit TRBD2. The CDR3 runs 13 residues. Germline CDR1 KGHDR, CDR2 SFDVKD. V shed 6 bases, J shed 4 bases, and the junction held 3 bases outside the gene matches. CDR3 DNA: TGTGCCACCAGTCGTGCGGGGGGAGAGACCCAGTACTTC. This gives the protein CATSRAGGETQYF.

In this sample, this clonotype turned up many times. The chain couples TRBV7-9 to TRBJ2-6; D gene uncertain. The CDR3 extends over 16 amino acids. Germline loops: CDR1 SEHNR, CDR2 FQNEAQ (reference sequence). V was clipped by 6 bases and J by 0 bases, with 12 bases between them. CDR3 protein: CASSPSVVSGANVLTF. In DNA, the CDR3 is TGTGCCAGCAGTCCCTCAGTCGTCTCTGGGGCCAACGTCCTGACTTTC. Together with reference TRBV7-9 and TRBJ2-6, the CDR3 gives the full variable domain: DTGVSQNPRHKITKRGQNVTFRCDPISEHNRLYWYRQTLGQGPEFLTYFQNEAQLEKSRLLSDRFSAERPKGSFSTLEIQRTEQGDSAMYLCASSPSVVSGANVLTFGAGSRLTVL.